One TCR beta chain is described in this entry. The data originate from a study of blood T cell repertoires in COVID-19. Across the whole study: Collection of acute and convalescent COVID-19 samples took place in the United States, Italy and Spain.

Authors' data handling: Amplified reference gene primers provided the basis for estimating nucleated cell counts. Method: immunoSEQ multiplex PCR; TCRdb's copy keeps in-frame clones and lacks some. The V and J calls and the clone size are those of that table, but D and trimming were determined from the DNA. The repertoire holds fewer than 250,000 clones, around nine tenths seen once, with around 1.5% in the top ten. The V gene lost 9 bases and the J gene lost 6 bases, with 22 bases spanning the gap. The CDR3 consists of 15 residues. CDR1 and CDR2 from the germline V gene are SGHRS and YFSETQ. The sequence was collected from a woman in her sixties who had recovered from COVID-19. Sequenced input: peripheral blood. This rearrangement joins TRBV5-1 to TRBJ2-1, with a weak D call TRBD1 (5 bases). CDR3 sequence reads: CATRFGAGPSNEQFF. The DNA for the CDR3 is TGCGCCACTCGCTTTGGGGCCGGACCCAGCAATGAGCAGTTCTTC. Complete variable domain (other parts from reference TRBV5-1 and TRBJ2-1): KAGVTQTPRYLIKTRGQQVTLSCSPISGHRSVSWYQQTPGQGLQFLFEYFSETQRNKGNFPGRFSGRQFSNSRSEMNVSTLELGDSALYLCATRFGAGPSNEQFFGPGTRLTVL.